This T cell receptor beta chain is from a study of preoperative IRX-2 immunotherapy in early breast cancer. The repertoire was sequenced with immunoSEQ multiplex PCR; TCRdb's copy has only in-frame clones and lacks some. The sample contains 23,000 or so clones, 75% to 90% of which appear only once. Trimming took off 0 bases at V and 6 bases at J, with 5 bases between the two ends. From germline, CDR1 is LNHNV and CDR2 YYDKDF (reference sequence). The CDR3 loop spans 13 amino acids. Regarding treatment: preoperative locoregional IRX-2 cytokine immunotherapy. The sequence was obtained from a human donor with breast cancer. The rearrangement links TRBV15 to TRBJ2-2; no definite D call. The input for sequencing was tumor tissue, taken after IRX-2 immunotherapy. The CDR3 DNA sequence: TGTGCCACCAGCAGAGAAAGGGCCGGGGAGCTGTTTTTT. It is translated as CATSRERAGELFF.